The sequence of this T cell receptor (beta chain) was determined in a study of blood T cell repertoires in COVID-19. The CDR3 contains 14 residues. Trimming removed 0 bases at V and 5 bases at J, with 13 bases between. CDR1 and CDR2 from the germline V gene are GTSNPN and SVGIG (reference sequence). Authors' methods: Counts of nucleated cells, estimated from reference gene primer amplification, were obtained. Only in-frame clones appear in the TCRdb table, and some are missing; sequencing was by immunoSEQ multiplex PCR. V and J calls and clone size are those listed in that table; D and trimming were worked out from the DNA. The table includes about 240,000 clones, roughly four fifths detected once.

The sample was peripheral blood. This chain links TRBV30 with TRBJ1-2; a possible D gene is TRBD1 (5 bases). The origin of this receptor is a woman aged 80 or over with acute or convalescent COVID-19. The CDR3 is CAWSVATALYGYTF. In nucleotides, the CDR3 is TGTGCCTGGAGTGTAGCGACAGCCCTTTATGGCTACACCTTC.